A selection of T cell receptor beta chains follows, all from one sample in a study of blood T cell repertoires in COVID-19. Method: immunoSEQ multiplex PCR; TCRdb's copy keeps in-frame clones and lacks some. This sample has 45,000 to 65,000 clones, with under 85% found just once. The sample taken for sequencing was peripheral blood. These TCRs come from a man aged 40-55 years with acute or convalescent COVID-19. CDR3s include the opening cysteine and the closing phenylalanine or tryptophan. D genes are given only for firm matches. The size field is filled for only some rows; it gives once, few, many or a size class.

CASSQSDSSYEQYF,TGCGCCAGCAGCCAATCGGACAGCAGCTACGAGCAGTACTTC,.,.,TRBJ2-7,TRBV4-1
CASSIAAPRGYTF,TGTGCCAGTAGTATTGCCGCTCCTCGGGGCTACACCTTC,.,.,TRBJ1-2,TRBV19
CASSVVYAGDTQYF,TGTGCCAGCAGCGTAGTGTACGCCGGAGATACGCAGTATTTT,.,once,TRBJ2-3,TRBV9
CASSQLRELGTDTQYF,TGCGCCAGCAGCCAACTGCGGGAGTTGGGCACAGATACGCAGTATTTT,TRBD2,few,TRBJ2-3,TRBV4-1
CASRDLGTGGYEQYF,TGTGCCAGCAGGGATTTGGGGACAGGGGGCTACGAGCAGTACTTC,TRBD1,once,TRBJ2-7,TRBV6-6
CASSLHPGQGSGELFF,TGTGCCAGCAGTCTCCACCCGGGACAGGGGTCCGGGGAGCTGTTTTTT,TRBD1,.,TRBJ2-2,TRBV6-2/TRBV6-3
CASGPTGGSQETQYF,TGTGCTAGTGGTCCCACAGGGGGGTCTCAAGAGACCCAGTACTTC,TRBD1,.,TRBJ2-5,TRBV12-5
CASRSRQGSSTEAFF,TGCGCCAGCAGGAGTAGACAGGGGAGTAGTACTGAAGCTTTCTTT,TRBD1,.,TRBJ1-1,TRBV5-1
CASSTLRDRGLYGYTF,TGTGCCAGTAGTACGCTCCGGGACCGGGGACTCTATGGCTACACCTTC,.,.,TRBJ1-2,TRBV19
CSARKEGEFF,TGCAGTGCTAGAAAAGAGGGTGAGTTCTTC,.,.,TRBJ2-1,TRBV20-1
CSARARGEQFF,TGCAGTGCTAGAGCGCGGGGTGAGCAGTTCTTC,.,.,TRBJ2-1,TRBV20-1
CASSFRSGGQEKLFF,TGTGCCAGCTCTTTCCGGTCAGGGGGTCAAGAAAAACTGTTTTTT,TRBD1,once,TRBJ1-4,TRBV18
CASSGAQVYYGYTF,TGTGCCAGCAGTGGGGCGCAGGTGTACTATGGCTACACCTTC,.,.,TRBJ1-2,TRBV6-2/TRBV6-3
CASSPYGNRQPDTQYF,TGTGCCAGCTCACCATACGGTAACAGGCAGCCAGATACGCAGTATTTT,.,once,TRBJ2-3,TRBV18
CASSFTGEKLFF,TGCGCCAGCAGCTTTACAGGGGAAAAACTGTTTTTT,.,.,TRBJ1-4,TRBV5-1
CASSLYRGAGELFF,TGTGCCAGCAGTTTGTACCGGGGAGCTGGGGAGCTGTTTTTT,.,medium-sized,TRBJ2-2,TRBV27
CASSLTSGGETQYF,TGTGCCAGCAGCCTTACTAGCGGGGGAGAGACCCAGTACTTC,TRBD2,.,TRBJ2-5,TRBV7-6
CAWSKGQGNSPLHF,TGTGCCTGGAGTAAGGGACAAGGAAATTCACCCCTCCACTTT,.,.,TRBJ1-6,TRBV30
CASSVGGRVTGELFF,TGTGCCAGCAGCGTAGGGGGGCGGGTCACCGGGGAGCTGTTTTTT,.,.,TRBJ2-2,TRBV9
CSVELAGPHEQYF,TGCAGCGTTGAACTAGCGGGACCCCACGAGCAGTACTTC,TRBD2,.,TRBJ2-7,TRBV29-1
CASFGTNNQPQHF,TGTGCCAGCTTTGGGACTAACAATCAGCCCCAGCATTTT,.,.,TRBJ1-5,TRBV6-5
CASSEQGATNEKLFF,TGTGCCAGCAGTGAACAGGGGGCAACTAATGAAAAACTGTTTTTT,TRBD1,.,TRBJ1-4,TRBV2
CASRDRVWEQYF,TGTGCCAGCAGGGACAGGGTATGGGAGCAGTACTTC,TRBD1,.,TRBJ2-7,TRBV27
CASSGTGAHYGYTF,TGTGCCAGCAGCGGGACAGGGGCCCACTATGGCTACACCTTC,TRBD1,.,TRBJ1-2,TRBV7-9
CASCEQSSYNSPLHF,TGTGCCAGCTGTGAACAGTCCTCCTATAATTCACCCCTCCACTTT,.,.,TRBJ1-6,TRBV28
CASSPRGYGYTF,TGTGCCAGCAGTCCCCGCGGCTATGGCTACACCTTC,.,.,TRBJ1-2,TRBV12-3/TRBV12-4
CASGLSWETISYEQYF,TGTGCCAGCGGCCTCTCTTGGGAGACGATCTCCTACGAGCAGTACTTC,.,.,TRBJ2-7,TRBV27
CASSRRTSGSSPYNEQFF,TGTGCCAGCAGCCGACGGACTAGCGGGAGCTCACCTTACAATGAGCAGTTCTTC,TRBD2,.,TRBJ2-1,TRBV3-1/TRBV3-2
CAWSPSRQGEAFF,TGTGCCTGGAGTCCTTCAAGGCAGGGTGAAGCTTTCTTT,.,.,TRBJ1-1,TRBV30
CASSRFTGGSEKLFF,TGTGCCAGCAGCCGATTCACAGGGGGGAGCGAAAAACTGTTTTTT,TRBD1,.,TRBJ1-4,TRBV7-9
CASSLQGSYEQYF,TGTGCCAGCAGTCTACAGGGGTCCTACGAGCAGTACTTC,TRBD1,.,TRBJ2-7,TRBV3-1/TRBV3-2
CASSLGAGGPPNYEQYF,TGCGCCAGCAGCTTGGGGGCCGGGGGGCCCCCAAACTACGAGCAGTACTTC,.,.,TRBJ2-7,TRBV5-1
CASSLGQGVINEQFF,TGTGCCAGCAGCTTGGGGCAGGGGGTGATCAATGAGCAGTTCTTC,TRBD1,.,TRBJ2-1,TRBV5-8
CASSTRENYGYTF,TGTGCCAGCAGTACCAGGGAAAACTATGGCTACACCTTC,.,.,TRBJ1-2,TRBV27
CASSWTGLKTEKLFF,TGTGCCAGCAGTTGGACAGGCCTCAAAACCGAAAAACTGTTTTTT,TRBD1,few,TRBJ1-4,TRBV7-9
CASSLGQASNQPQHF,TGTGCCAGCAGCTTAGGACAGGCTAGCAATCAGCCCCAGCATTTT,.,.,TRBJ1-5,TRBV7-6
CASSYQGGDTIYF,TGTGCCAGCAGTTATCAGGGGGGAGACACCATATATTTT,TRBD1,.,TRBJ1-3,TRBV6-5
CASTSGSLALSYEQYF,TGCGCCAGCACGTCGGGGTCCCTAGCGCTGTCCTACGAGCAGTACTTC,.,once,TRBJ2-7,TRBV5-1
CATGRDSNQPQHF,TGTGCTACTGGGAGGGATAGCAATCAGCCCCAGCATTTT,.,once,TRBJ1-5,TRBV12-5
CASSFLMSHYSYNEQFF,TGTGCCAGCAGCTTTTTGATGAGCCACTACTCCTACAATGAGCAGTTCTTC,.,once,TRBJ2-1,TRBV7-8